This T cell receptor beta chain emerged from a study of shared clonotypes between healthy human individuals. On the study more broadly: Each donor contributed plates that comprised three CD4 naive, three CD4 memory, two CD8 naive and one CD8 memory. Study outcomes and limitations: Only blood was sampled, and tissue TCR repertoires likely differ from blood ones. Several donors shared 5% to 5.5% of their naive CD4 clonotypes.

Naive CD8 cells, CD45RO-negative and positively selected for CCR7, excluded terminally differentiated effector memory CD45RA+ cells. The donor population consisted of healthy HIV-negative adults with no recent acute infections or vaccinations. In the case of this clone: Antigen unknown.

Using immunoSEQ multiplex PCR, the repertoire was profiled, and TCRdb retains in-frame clones only, with some absent. The table shows a few hundred thousand clones, with 95% occurring only once. CDR1 and CDR2 (germline): SGHDT, YYEEEE. The length of the CDR3 is 14 residues. Trimming took off 0 bases at V and 3 bases at J, with 10 bases between the two ends. What was sequenced was naive CD8+ T cells sorted from blood. The sequence was obtained from a woman under 40 in good health. The V and J genes are TRBV5-6 and TRBJ2-7; D is ambiguous. The DNA of the CDR3 is TGTGCCAGCAGCTTGGTCGCGTCCCACTACGAGCAGTACTTC. This sequence encodes CASSLVASHYEQYF.